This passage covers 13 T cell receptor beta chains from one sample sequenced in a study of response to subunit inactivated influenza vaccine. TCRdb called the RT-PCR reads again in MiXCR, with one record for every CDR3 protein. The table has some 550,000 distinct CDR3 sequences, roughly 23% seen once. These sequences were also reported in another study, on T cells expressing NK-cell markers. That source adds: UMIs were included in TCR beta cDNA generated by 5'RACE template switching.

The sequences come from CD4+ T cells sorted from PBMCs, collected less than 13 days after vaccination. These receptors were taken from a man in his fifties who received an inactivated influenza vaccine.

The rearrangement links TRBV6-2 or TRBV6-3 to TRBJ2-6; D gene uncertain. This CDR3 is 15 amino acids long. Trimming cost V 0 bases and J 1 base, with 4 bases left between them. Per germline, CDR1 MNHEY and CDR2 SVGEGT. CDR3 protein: CASSYSESGANVLTF. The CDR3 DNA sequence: TGTGCCAGCAGTTACTCAGAATCTGGGGCCAACGTCCTGACTTTC.

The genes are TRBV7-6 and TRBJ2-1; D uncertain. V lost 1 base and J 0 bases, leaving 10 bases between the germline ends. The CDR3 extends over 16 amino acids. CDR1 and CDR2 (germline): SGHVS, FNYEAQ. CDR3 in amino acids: CASSLELVSSYNEQFF. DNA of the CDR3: TGTGCCAGCAGCTTAGAGCTAGTTAGCTCCTACAATGAGCAGTTCTTC.

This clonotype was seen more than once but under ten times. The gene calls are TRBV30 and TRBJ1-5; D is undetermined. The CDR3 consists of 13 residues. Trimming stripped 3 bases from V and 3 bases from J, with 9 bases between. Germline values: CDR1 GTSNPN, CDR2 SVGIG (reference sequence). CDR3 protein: CAWSQGLNQPQHF. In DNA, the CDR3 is TGTGCCTGGAGCCAAGGCCTCAATCAGCCCCAGCATTTT.

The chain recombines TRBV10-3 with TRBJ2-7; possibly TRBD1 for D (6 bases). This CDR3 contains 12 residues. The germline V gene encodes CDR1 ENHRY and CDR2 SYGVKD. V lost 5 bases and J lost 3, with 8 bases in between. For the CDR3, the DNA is TGTGCCATCAGTTCGGACAGCTACGAGCAGTACTTC. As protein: CAISSDSYEQYF.

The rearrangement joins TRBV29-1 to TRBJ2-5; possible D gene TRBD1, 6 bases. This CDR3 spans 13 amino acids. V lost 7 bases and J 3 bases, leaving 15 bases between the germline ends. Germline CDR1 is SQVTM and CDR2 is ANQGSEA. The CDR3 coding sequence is TGCAGCGCGAAACAAACAGGGAAAGAGACCCAGTACTTC. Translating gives CSAKQTGKETQYF.

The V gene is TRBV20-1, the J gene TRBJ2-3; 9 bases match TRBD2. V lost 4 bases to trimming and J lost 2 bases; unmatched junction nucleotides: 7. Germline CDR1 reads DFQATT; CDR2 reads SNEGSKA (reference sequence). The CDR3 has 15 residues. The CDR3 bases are TGCAGTGCTACAGTAGCGGGAGCGATCACAGATACGCAGTATTTT. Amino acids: CSATVAGAITDTQYF.

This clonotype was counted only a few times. The CDR3: CAISESGDSYEQYF. The DNA of the CDR3 is TGTGCCATCAGTGAGTCAGGGGATTCCTACGAGCAGTACTTC. This chain connects TRBV10-3 to TRBJ2-7; D might be TRBD1 (5 bases). CDR3 length: 14 amino acids. Per germline, CDR1 ENHRY and CDR2 SYGVKD. The V gene lost 0 bases and the J gene lost 1 base, with 7 bases spanning the gap.

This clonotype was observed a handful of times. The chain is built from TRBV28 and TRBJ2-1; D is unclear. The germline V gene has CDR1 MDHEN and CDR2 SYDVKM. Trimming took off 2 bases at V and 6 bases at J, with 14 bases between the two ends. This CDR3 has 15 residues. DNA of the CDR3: TGTGCCAGCAGTTTACCCTCGTGGGAAGGCAATGAGCAGTTCTTC. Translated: CASSLPSWEGNEQFF. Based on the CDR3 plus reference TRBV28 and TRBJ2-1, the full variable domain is DVKVTQSSRYLVKRTGEKVFLECVQDMDHENMFWYRQDPGLGLRLIYFSYDVKMKEKGDIPEGYSVSREKKERFSLILESASTNQTSMYLCASSLPSWEGNEQFFGPGTRLTVL.

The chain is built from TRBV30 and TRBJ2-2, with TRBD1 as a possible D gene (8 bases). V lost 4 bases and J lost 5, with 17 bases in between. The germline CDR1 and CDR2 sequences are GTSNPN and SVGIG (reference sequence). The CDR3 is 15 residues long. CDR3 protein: CAWNNGQGGTGELFF. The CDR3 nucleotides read TGTGCCTGGAATAACGGACAGGGAGGGACCGGGGAGCTGTTTTTT.

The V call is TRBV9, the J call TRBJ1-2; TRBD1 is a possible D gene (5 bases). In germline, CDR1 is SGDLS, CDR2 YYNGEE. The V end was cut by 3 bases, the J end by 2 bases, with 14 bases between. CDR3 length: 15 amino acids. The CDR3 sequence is CASSGNFRDNYGYTF. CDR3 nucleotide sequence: TGTGCCAGCAGCGGAAACTTCCGGGACAACTATGGCTACACCTTC.

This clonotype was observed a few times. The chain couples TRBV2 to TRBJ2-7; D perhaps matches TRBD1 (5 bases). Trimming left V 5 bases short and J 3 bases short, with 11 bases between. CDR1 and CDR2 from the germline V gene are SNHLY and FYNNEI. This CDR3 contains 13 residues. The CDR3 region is CASSPSQGYEQYF. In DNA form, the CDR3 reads TGTGCCAGCAGTCCCTCGCAGGGCTACGAGCAGTACTTC.

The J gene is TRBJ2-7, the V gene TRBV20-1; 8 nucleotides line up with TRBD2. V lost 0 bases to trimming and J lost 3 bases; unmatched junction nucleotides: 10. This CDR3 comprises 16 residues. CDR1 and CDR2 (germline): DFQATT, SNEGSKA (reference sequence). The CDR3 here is CSARDSYSGGLYEQYF. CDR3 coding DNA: TGCAGTGCTAGAGATTCCTATTCGGGAGGGCTCTACGAGCAGTACTTC.

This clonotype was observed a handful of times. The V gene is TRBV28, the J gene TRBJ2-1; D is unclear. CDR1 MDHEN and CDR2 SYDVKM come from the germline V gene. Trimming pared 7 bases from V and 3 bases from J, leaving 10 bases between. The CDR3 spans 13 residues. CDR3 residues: CASIDGFYNEQFF. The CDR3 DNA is TGTGCCAGCATAGACGGTTTCTACAATGAGCAGTTCTTC.